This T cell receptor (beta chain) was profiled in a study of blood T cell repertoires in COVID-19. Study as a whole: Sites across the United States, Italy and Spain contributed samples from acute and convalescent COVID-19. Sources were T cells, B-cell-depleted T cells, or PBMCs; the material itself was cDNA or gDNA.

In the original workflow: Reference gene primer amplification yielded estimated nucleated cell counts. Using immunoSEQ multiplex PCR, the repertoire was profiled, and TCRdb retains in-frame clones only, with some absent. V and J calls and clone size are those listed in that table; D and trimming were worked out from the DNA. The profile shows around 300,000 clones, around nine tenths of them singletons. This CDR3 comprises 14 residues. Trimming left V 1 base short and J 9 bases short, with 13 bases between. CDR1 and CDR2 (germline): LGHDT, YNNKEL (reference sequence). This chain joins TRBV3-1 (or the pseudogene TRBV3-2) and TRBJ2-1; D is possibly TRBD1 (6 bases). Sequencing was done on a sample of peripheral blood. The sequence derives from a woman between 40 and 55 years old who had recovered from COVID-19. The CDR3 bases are TGTGCCAGCAGCCAAGGCTCAGGGGTTGGTGAGCAGTTCTTC. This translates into CASSQGSGVGEQFF.